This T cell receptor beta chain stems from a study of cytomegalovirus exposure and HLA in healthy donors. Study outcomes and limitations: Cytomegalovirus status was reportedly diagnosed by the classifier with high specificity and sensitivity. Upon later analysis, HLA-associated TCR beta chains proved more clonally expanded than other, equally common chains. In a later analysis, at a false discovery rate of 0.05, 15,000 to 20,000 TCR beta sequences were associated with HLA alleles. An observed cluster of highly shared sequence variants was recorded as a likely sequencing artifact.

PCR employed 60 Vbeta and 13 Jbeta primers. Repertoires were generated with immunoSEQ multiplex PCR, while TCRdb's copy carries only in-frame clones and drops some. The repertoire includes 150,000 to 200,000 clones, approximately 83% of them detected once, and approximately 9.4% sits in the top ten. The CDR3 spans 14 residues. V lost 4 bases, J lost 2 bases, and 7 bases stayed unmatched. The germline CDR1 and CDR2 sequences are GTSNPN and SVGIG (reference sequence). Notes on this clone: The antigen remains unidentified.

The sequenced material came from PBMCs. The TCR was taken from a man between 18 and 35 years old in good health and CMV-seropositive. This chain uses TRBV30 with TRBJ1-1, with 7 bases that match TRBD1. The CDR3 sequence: CAWNRDSGNTEAFF. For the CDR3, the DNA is TGTGCCTGGAATAGGGACAGTGGCAACACTGAAGCTTTCTTT.